The entry that follows covers one T cell receptor beta chain sequence. This sample is part of a study of shared clonotypes between healthy human individuals. Using immunoSEQ multiplex PCR, the repertoire was profiled, and TCRdb retains in-frame clones only, with some absent. Found here are approximately 2.5 million clones, over 85% of them singletons; the top ten hold over 0.12%. Germline CDR1 is SGHRS and CDR2 is YFSETQ. J lost 7 bases, V lost 3 bases, and 5 bases had no gene match. The CDR3 is 14 residues long. The sequenced sample was naive CD4+ T cells sorted from blood. Described subset: CD45RA+ positively selected. This sequence joins TRBV5-1 and TRBJ2-2; TRBD1 matches at 8 bases. The origin of this receptor is a man younger than 30 in good health. Written as DNA, the CDR3 is TGCGCCAGCAGCTCTGGACAGGGCGGCGGGGAGCTGTTTTTT. This sequence encodes CASSSGQGGGELFF.